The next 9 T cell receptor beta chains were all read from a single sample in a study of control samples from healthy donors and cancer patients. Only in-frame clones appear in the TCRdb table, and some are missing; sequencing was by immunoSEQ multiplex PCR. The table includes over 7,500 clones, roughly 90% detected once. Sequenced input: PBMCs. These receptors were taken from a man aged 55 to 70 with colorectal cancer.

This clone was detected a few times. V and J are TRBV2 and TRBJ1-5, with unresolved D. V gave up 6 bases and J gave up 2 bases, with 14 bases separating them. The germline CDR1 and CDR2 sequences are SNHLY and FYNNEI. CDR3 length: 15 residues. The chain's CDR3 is CASSPRSPGNQPQHF. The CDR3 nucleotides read TGTGCCAGCAGCCCTAGGTCCCCGGGCAATCAGCCCCAGCATTTT.

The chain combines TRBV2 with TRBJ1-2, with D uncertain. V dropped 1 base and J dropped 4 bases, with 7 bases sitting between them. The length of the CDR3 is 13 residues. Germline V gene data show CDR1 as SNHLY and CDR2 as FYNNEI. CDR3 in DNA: TGTGCCAGCAGTGAAGGGCAGTTCTATGGCTACACCTTC. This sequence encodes CASSEGQFYGYTF.

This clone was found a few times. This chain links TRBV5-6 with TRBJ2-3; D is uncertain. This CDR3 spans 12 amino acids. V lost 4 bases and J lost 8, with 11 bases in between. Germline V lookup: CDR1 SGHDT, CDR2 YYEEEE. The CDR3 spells CASSLVLGTQYF. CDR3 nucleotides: TGTGCCAGCAGCCTAGTCTTGGGTACGCAGTATTTT.

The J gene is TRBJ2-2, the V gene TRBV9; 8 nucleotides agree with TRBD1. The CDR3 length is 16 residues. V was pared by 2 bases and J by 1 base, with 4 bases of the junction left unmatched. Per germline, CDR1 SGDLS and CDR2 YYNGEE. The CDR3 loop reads CASSVGRGRNTGELFF. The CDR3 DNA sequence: TGTGCCAGCAGCGTCGGCAGGGGGCGGAACACCGGGGAGCTGTTTTTT.

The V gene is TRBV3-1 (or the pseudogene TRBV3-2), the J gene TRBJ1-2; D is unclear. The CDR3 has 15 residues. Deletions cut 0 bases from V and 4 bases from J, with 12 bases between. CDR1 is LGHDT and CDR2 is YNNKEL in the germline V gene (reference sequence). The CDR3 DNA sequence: TGTGCCAGCAGCCAAGAGAGGGAACGGGGCTATGGCTACACCTTC. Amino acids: CASSQERERGYGYTF.

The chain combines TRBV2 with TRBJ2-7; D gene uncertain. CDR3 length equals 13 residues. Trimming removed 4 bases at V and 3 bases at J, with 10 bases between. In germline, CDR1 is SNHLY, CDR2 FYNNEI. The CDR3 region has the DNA TGTGCCAGCAGTGCCCCAATCAGCTACGAGCAGTACTTC. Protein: CASSAPISYEQYF.

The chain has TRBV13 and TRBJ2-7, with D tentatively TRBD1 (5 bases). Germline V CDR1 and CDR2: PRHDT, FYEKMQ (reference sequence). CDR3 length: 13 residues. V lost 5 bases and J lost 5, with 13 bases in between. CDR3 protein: CASSLGQLDEQYF. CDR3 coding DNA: TGTGCCAGCAGCCTCGGACAATTAGACGAGCAGTACTTC.

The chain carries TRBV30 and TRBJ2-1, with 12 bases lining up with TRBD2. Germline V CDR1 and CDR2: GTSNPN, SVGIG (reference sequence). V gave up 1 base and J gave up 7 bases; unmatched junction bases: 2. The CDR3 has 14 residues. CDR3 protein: CAWSAGTSGNEQFF. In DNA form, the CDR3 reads TGTGCCTGGAGTGCCGGGACTAGCGGGAATGAGCAGTTCTTC.

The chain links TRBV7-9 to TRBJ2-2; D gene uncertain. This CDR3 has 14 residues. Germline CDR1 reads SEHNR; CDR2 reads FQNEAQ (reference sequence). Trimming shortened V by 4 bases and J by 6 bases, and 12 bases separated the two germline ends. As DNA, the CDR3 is TGTGCCAGCAGCTCATCAGGCGGCCCCGGGGAGCTGTTTTTT. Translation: CASSSSGGPGELFF. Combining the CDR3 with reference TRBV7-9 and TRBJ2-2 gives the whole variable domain DTGVSQNPRHKITKRGQNVTFRCDPISEHNRLYWYRQTLGQGPEFLTYFQNEAQLEKSRLLSDRFSAERPKGSFSTLEIQRTEQGDSAMYLCASSSSGGPGELFFGEGSRLTVL.